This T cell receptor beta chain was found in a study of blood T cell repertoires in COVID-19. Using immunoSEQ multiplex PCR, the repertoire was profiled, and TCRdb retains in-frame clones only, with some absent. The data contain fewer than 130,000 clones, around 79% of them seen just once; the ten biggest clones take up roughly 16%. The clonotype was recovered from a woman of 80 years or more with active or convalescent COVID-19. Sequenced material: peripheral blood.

DNA of the CDR3: TGCGCCAGCAGCCAAGAGCTAGCGGGGACAGATACGCAGTATTTT. As protein: CASSQELAGTDTQYF. The rearrangement uses TRBV4-3 and TRBJ2-3, with 9 nucleotides matching TRBD2. After removal of 0 bases from V and 3 bases from J, the junction contained 1 base not matched to a gene. Germline V gene sequence: CDR1 LGHNA, CDR2 YSLEER. The CDR3 is made up of 15 amino acids.